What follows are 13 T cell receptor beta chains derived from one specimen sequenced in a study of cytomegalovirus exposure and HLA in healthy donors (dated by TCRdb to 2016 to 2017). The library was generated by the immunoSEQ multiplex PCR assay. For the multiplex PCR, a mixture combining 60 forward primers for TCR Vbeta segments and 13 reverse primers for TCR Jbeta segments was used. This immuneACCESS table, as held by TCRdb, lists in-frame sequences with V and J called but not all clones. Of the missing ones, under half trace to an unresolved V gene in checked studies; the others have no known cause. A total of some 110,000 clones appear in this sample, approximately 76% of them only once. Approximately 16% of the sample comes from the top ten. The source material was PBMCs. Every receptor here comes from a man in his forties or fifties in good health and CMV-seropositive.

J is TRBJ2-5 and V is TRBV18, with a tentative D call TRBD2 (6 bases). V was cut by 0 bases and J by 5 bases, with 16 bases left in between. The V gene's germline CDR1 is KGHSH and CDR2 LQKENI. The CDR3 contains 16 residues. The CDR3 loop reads CASSPPGRAGMETQYF. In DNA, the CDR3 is TGTGCCAGCTCACCACCCGGTCGGGCGGGAATGGAGACCCAGTACTTC.

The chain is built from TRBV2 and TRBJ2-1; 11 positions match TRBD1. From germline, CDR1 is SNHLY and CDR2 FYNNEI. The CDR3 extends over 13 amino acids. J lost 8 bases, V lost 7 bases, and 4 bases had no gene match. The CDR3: CASTWTGGDEQFF. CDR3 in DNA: TGTGCCAGCACGTGGACAGGGGGCGATGAGCAGTTCTTC.

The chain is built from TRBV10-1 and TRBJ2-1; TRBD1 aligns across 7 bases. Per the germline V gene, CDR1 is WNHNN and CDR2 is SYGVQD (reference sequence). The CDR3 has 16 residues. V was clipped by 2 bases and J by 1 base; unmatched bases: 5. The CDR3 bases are TGCGCCAGCAGTGAGCCCGGGACAGTTTCCTACAATGAGCAGTTCTTC. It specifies CASSEPGTVSYNEQFF.

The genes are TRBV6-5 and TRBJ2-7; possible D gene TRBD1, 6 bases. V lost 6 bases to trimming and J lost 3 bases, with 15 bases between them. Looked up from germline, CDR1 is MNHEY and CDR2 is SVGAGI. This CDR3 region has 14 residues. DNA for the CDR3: TGTGCCAGCAGCCCCCGGGACACACTCTACGAGCAGTACTTC. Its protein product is CASSPRDTLYEQYF.

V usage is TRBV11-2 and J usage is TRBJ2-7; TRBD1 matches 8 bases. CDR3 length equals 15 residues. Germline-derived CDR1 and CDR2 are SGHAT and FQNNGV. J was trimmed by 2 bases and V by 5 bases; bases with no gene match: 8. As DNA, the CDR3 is TGTGCCAGCAGCGCCCGAGGACAGGGACCCTACGAGCAGTACTTC. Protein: CASSARGQGPYEQYF. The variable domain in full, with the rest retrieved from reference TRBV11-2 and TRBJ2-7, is EAGVAQSPRYKIIEKRQSVAFWCNPISGHATLYWYQQILGQGPKLLIQFQNNGVVDDSQLPKDRFSAERLKGVDSTLKIQPAKLEDSAVYLCASSARGQGPYEQYFGPGTRLTVT.

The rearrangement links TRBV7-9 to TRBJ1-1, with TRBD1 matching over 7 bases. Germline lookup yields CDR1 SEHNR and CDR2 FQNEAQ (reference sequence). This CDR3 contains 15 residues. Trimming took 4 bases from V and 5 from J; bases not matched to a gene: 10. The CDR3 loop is CASSSRQGRGTEAFF. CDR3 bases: TGTGCCAGCAGCTCACGACAGGGCCGGGGGACTGAAGCTTTCTTT.

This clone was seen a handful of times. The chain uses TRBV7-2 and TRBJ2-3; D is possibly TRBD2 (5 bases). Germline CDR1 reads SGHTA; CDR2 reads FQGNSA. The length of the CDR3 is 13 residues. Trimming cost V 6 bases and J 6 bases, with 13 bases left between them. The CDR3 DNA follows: TGTGCCAGCAGTCTCTTAGCGAGGGATACGCAGTATTTT. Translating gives CASSLLARDTQYF.

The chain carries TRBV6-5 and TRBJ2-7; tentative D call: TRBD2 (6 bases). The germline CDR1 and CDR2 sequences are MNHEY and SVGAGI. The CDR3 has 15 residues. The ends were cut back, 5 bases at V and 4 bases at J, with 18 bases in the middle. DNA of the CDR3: TGTGCCAGCAGTGCCGCCCCAGGGCGGGAATACGAGCAGTACTTC. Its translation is CASSAAPGREYEQYF.

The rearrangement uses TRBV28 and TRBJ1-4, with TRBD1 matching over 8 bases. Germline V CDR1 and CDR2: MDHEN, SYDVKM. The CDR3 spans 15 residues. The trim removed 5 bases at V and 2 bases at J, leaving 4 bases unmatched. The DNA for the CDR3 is TGTGCCAGCAGTCCCCGGACAGGGACTAATGAAAAACTGTTTTTT. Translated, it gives CASSPRTGTNEKLFF.

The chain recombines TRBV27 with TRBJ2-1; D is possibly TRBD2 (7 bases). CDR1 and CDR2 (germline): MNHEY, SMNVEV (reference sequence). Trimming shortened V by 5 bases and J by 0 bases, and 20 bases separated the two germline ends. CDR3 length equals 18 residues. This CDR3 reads CASSPPRRGGFSYNEQFF. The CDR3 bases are TGTGCCAGCAGTCCTCCCCGAAGGGGGGGGTTCTCCTACAATGAGCAGTTCTTC.

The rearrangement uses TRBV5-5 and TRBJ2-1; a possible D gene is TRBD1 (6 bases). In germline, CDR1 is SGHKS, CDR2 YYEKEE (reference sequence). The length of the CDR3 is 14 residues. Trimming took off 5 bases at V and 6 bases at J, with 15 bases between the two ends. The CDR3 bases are TGTGCCAGCAGTCTACCCCAGGGGTCCAATGAGCAGTTCTTC. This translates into CASSLPQGSNEQFF.

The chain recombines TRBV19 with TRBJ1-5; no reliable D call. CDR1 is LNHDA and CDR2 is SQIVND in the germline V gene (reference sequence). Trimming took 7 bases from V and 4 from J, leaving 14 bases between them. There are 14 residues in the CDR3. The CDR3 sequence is CASTSEGGNQPQHF. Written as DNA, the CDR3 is TGTGCCAGTACCTCGGAGGGCGGAAATCAGCCCCAGCATTTT. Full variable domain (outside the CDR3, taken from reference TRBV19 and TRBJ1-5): DGGITQSPKYLFRKEGQNVTLSCEQNLNHDAMYWYRQDPGQGLRLIYYSQIVNDFQKGDIAEGYSVSREKKESFPLTVTSAQKNPTAFYLCASTSEGGNQPQHFGDGTRLSIL.

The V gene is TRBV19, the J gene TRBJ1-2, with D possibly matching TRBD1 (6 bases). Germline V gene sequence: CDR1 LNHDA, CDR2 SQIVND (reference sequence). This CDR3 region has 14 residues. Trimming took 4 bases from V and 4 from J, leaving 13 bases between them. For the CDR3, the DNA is TGTGCCAGTAGTACGCCGACAGGCTTCTATGGCTACACCTTC. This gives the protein CASSTPTGFYGYTF.